These T cell receptor beta chains were read from a single sample in a study of T cell responses to AZD1222 COVID-19 vaccine. Generated by immunoSEQ multiplex PCR, the TCRdb table keeps only in-frame clones and is missing some. The table has more than 95,000 clones, around 89% seen once. Sequencing was performed on peripheral blood, taken on day 0 of AZD1222 vaccination. These receptors all stem from an adult in good health. The CDR3 runs from the conserved cysteine through the conserved F or W. D genes are given only for firm matches. Rows give clone size only sometimes, using once, few, many, or a class for an expanded clone.

>-|-|TRBV28|TRBJ2-1
TGTGCCAGCAGTTCCTCCGGGAGTCGGTCCTACAATGAGCAGTTCTTC
CASSSSGSRSYNEQFF
>-|-|TRBV6-5|TRBJ2-7
TGTGCCAGCAGTTGGCTCTACGAGCAGTACTTC
CASSWLYEQYF
>-|TRBD1|TRBV6-2/TRBV6-3|TRBJ2-2
TGTGCCAGCAGTGTACCGACAGGGGTTTCCGGGGAGCTGTTTTTT
CASSVPTGVSGELFF
>-|TRBD1|TRBV5-5|TRBJ1-2
TGTGCCAGCAGCTTGGCAGGACAGGTTAACTATGGCTACACCTTC
CASSLAGQVNYGYTF
>-|-|TRBV25-1|TRBJ2-5
TGTGCCAGCAGTATGGGGGGAGAAGAGACCCAGTACTTC
CASSMGGEETQYF
>-|-|TRBV2|TRBJ1-5
TGTGCCAGCAGTGATTGGGACGGCAATCAGCCCCAGCATTTT
CASSDWDGNQPQHF
>-|-|TRBV15|TRBJ1-1
TGTGCCACCAGCAGAGACGGTTGGGAGAACACTGAAGCTTTCTTT
CATSRDGWENTEAFF
>-|-|TRBV11-2|TRBJ2-7
TGTGCCAGCACCTCGGACGGCTACGAGCAGTACTTC
CASTSDGYEQYF
>-|-|TRBV7-9|TRBJ2-3
TGTGCCAGCAGCTCCTTTACAGATACGCAGTATTTT
CASSSFTDTQYF
>once|-|TRBV19|TRBJ2-1
TGTGCCAGTAATCCGATTGGGGGTGAGCAGTTCTTC
CASNPIGGEQFF
>-|TRBD2|TRBV15|TRBJ2-1
TGTGCCACCAGCCCAGTACTAGCGGGAGGGGTCAATGAGCAGTTCTTC
CATSPVLAGGVNEQFF
>-|-|TRBV7-2|TRBJ2-7
TGTGCCAGCAGCTCGGCCAGCGGCTACTACGAGCAGTACTTC
CASSSASGYYEQYF
>-|-|TRBV6-5|TRBJ2-2
TGTGCCAGCAGTTACCCCGACGGGGTCGACACCGGGGAGCTGTTTTTT
CASSYPDGVDTGELFF
>-|TRBD2|TRBV23-1|TRBJ2-1
TGCGCCAGCAGTCAACGTAGCGGGAGGCCATTTCGTTCCTACAATGAGCAGTTCTTC
CASSQRSGRPFRSYNEQFF
>-|-|TRBV5-5|TRBJ2-5
TGTGCCAGCAGCTCAACGTACCAAGAGACCCAGTACTTC
CASSSTYQETQYF
>-|-|TRBV28|TRBJ1-1
TGTGCCAGCATTTCCACCGGGACAGAAGCTTTCTTT
CASISTGTEAFF
>-|-|TRBV20-1|TRBJ2-7
TGCAGTGCTAGTTCACTAAGCGGGCGAGGATCCTACGAGCAGTACTTC
CSASSLSGRGSYEQYF
>once|-|TRBV29-1|TRBJ1-1
TGCAGCGTTGGTGGCCCCACTGAAGCTTTCTTT
CSVGGPTEAFF
>once|-|TRBV5-4|TRBJ1-6
TGTGCCAGCAGCGCCAGGGATTCACCCCTCCACTTT
CASSARDSPLHF
>once|-|TRBV9|TRBJ1-5
TGTGCCAGCAGCGTAGCAGGGCTCGTAAATCAGCCCCAGCATTTT
CASSVAGLVNQPQHF
>few|-|TRBV4-3|TRBJ1-4
TGCGCCAGCAGCACGTTTTGGGAGCAGGGTGGTGAAAAACTGTTTTTT
CASSTFWEQGGEKLFF
>-|TRBD1|TRBV9|TRBJ1-6
TGTGCCAGCAGCCCCAGGGGGGGCCGTTCACCCCTCCACTTT
CASSPRGGRSPLHF
>-|-|TRBV5-1|TRBJ1-2
TGCGCCAGCAGCTTGGTGGGTCCGGCAGGTGCCCTCTGGGCCTTC
CASSLVGPAGALWAF
>-|-|TRBV7-9|TRBJ1-2
TGTGCCAGCAGCTTAGAAGAGGATGGCTACACCTTC
CASSLEEDGYTF
>-|TRBD1|TRBV5-1|TRBJ2-3
TGCGCCAGCAGCTTGGCCGCGACAGGGTCTGATACGCAGTATTTT
CASSLAATGSDTQYF
>-|-|TRBV5-1|TRBJ1-6
TGCGCCAGCAGCTTGTCTGGGGGGCCGGAATCACCCCTCCACTTT
CASSLSGGPESPLHF
>large|-|TRBV4-1|TRBJ2-3
TGCGCCAGCAGCCAAGTGGGGGGAGAGGATACGCAGTATTTT
CASSQVGGEDTQYF
>-|-|TRBV5-1|TRBJ1-4
TGCGCCAGCAGCTTGGCCGGTGGGAGTGAAAAACTGTTTTTT
CASSLAGGSEKLFF
>-|-|TRBV19|TRBJ2-6
TGTGCCAGTGGTTGGGGGTCTGGGGCCAACGTCCTGACTTTC
CASGWGSGANVLTF
>-|-|TRBV6-2/TRBV6-3|TRBJ1-6
TGTGCCAGCAGTTACCAGGAATATAATTCACCCCTCCACTTT
CASSYQEYNSPLHF
>-|-|TRBV5-1|TRBJ2-7
TGCGCCAGCAGCTTGCGGGGGACTCAGACCTACGAGCAGTACTTC
CASSLRGTQTYEQYF
>-|-|TRBV20-1|TRBJ2-2
TGCAGTGCTAGTTCCGGGGCTTCCGGGGAGCTGTTTTTT
CSASSGASGELFF
>-|-|TRBV24-1|TRBJ2-3
TGTGCCACCAGTGCGAAAACAGCTAGCACAGATACGCAGTATTTT
CATSAKTASTDTQYF
>-|TRBD1|TRBV7-8|TRBJ2-3
TGTGCCAGCAGCCGGGACAGGGGTTCAGATACGCAGTATTTT
CASSRDRGSDTQYF
>-|-|TRBV5-4|TRBJ2-4
TGTGCCAGCAGCGATCGACAGGGAGGTAACATTCAGTACTTC
CASSDRQGGNIQYF
>-|TRBD2|TRBV30|TRBJ2-1
TGTGCCTGGAGTGTCCAACGGACTAGCGGGAGATTTTGGGAGCAGTTCTTC
CAWSVQRTSGRFWEQFF
>-|TRBD1|TRBV29-1|TRBJ1-2
TGCAGTGCCAATTCACAGGGGAACTATGGCTACACCTTC
CSANSQGNYGYTF
>-|TRBD1|TRBV7-2|TRBJ2-6
TGTGCCAGCAGCCCCACAGGGGGAGGGGCCAACGTCCTGACTTTC
CASSPTGGGANVLTF
>-|TRBD2|TRBV5-4|TRBJ2-1
TGTGCCAGCAGCTTGTCGCCTAGCGGGAGCAATGAGCAGTTCTTC
CASSLSPSGSNEQFF
>once|TRBD1|TRBV30|TRBJ2-1
TGTGCCTGGTCCCGGGACAGGGCGAGTGAGCAGTTCTTC
CAWSRDRASEQFF
>-|TRBD1|TRBV11-2|TRBJ2-7
TGTGCCAGCAGATACCGGGACAGGAATAACTACGAGCAGTACTTC
CASRYRDRNNYEQYF
>-|-|TRBV6-2/TRBV6-3|TRBJ1-4
TGTGCCAGCAGTTACCAACCATCCTTACTGTTTTTT
CASSYQPSLLFF
>-|-|TRBV9|TRBJ2-7
TGTGCCAGCAGCGTAGTCGGGTACGAGCAGTACTTC
CASSVVGYEQYF
>-|TRBD1|TRBV6-5|TRBJ1-5
TGTGCCAGCAGTTATTTCGGGACAGGGAGCAATCAGCCCCAGCATTTT
CASSYFGTGSNQPQHF
>-|TRBD1|TRBV6-5|TRBJ1-2
TGTGCCAGCAGGTCGGGACAGGGGGTCCAGGATGGCTACACCTTC
CASRSGQGVQDGYTF
>-|-|TRBV10-3|TRBJ2-7
TGTGCCATCAGTGAGGGGGGACCCGGCCGCTACGAGCAGTACTTC
CAISEGGPGRYEQYF
>-|TRBD2|TRBV5-1|TRBJ2-1
TGCGCCAGCAGCTCAACTAGCGGGGGGGATGAGCAGTTCTTC
CASSSTSGGDEQFF
>-|TRBD1|TRBV3-1/TRBV3-2|TRBJ1-1
TGTGCCAGCAGCCAGAACAGGGGAGGCAAGTCTGAAGCTTTCTTT
CASSQNRGGKSEAFF
>-|-|TRBV11-3|TRBJ1-1
TGTGCCAGCAGCAAACAGGAGAACACTGAAGCTTTCTTT
CASSKQENTEAFF
>few|-|TRBV29-1|TRBJ2-1
TGCAGCGTTGTTAGGTTGACGGGGGACAATGAGCAGTTCTTC
CSVVRLTGDNEQFF
>-|-|TRBV15|TRBJ1-1
TGTGCCACCAGCAGAGATAGGAGACAGTGGGGGACGGGGGAGACTGAAGCTTTCTTT
CATSRDRRQWGTGETEAFF
>-|TRBD1|TRBV9|TRBJ2-2
TGTGCCAGCAGCACCCAACAGGGGGGAGTGGCCGGGGAGCTGTTTTTT
CASSTQQGGVAGELFF
>-|-|TRBV10-1|TRBJ1-5
TGCGCCAGCATGCTTTCGCACAGCAATCAGCCCCAGCATTTT
CASMLSHSNQPQHF
>-|TRBD1|TRBV29-1|TRBJ1-5
TGCAGCGTCGGACAGGGAGGCAATCAGCCCCAGCATTTT
CSVGQGGNQPQHF
>-|TRBD1|TRBV18|TRBJ2-1
TGTGCCAGCTCAAATCCGGGACAGGGAATCAATGAGCAGTTCTTC
CASSNPGQGINEQFF
>-|-|TRBV10-3|TRBJ2-1
TGTGCCATCATGCGTGCCTGGGCGGGGAGCTCCTACAATGAGCAGTTCTTC
CAIMRAWAGSSYNEQFF
>-|-|TRBV7-2|TRBJ2-1
TGTGCCAGCAGCCTAGGACTTTACTCCTACAATGAGCAGTTCTTC
CASSLGLYSYNEQFF
>-|-|TRBV7-2|TRBJ2-7
TGTGCCAGCACCACGAGGGAAGAGGGGTACGAGCAGTACTTC
CASTTREEGYEQYF